Shown below are 10 T cell receptor beta chains from a single sample sequenced in a study of T cell repertoires in cytomegalovirus infection. For these receptors, no antigen is known. TCRdb reanalysed the reads using MiXCR and keeps one entry per CDR3 protein. The data contain about 25,000 distinct CDR3 sequences, 20% to 25% of them singletons. The source material was CD8+ T cells from cultured PBMCs, sampled from culture after CMV antigen stimulation. The receptors come from a human donor in good health (CMV status not recorded). Some clones in this sample may be carry-over from other donors' samples.

This clonotype was observed many times. The chain is built from TRBV7-9 and TRBJ2-3; D gene uncertain. CDR3 length: 15 residues. Germline CDR1 SEHNR, CDR2 FQNEAQ (reference sequence). Trimming took 5 bases from V and 1 from J, leaving 13 bases between them. For the CDR3, the DNA is TGTGCCAGCAGCCCCACCGGCTCAGGCACAGATACGCAGTATTTT. This encodes CASSPTGSGTDTQYF.

This clonotype was picked up a small number of times. This chain connects TRBV7-2 to TRBJ2-3, with 7 bases that match TRBD2. The length of the CDR3 is 15 residues. Germline-derived CDR1 and CDR2 are SGHTA and FQGNSA. The V gene end was trimmed by 1 base and the J gene end by 7 bases; junction bases not matched to a gene: 8. CDR3 sequence reads: CASSLGGARGNTQYF. The DNA for the CDR3 is TGTGCCAGCAGCTTAGGAGGGGCGCGGGGGAATACGCAGTATTTT.

Ten or more counts support this clonotype. The chain carries TRBV7-8 and TRBJ1-4, with TRBD1 identical over 7 bases. V shed 3 bases and J 5 bases; nucleotides not matched to a gene: 9. This CDR3 comprises 16 residues. CDR1 SGHVS and CDR2 FQNEAQ come from the germline V gene. Here the CDR3 DNA reads TGTGCCAGCAGCTTGGACTGGACAGGACTAAATGAAAAACTGTTTTTT. This codes for CASSLDWTGLNEKLFF.

This clonotype was seen only once. Possible read error: a much larger clone is one base away. The chain recombines TRBV6-4 with TRBJ1-1; D is ambiguous. The CDR3 consists of 9 residues. Germline assignment: CDR1 MRHNA and CDR2 SNTAGT. The CDR3 protein is CACSLGAFF. CDR3 sequence (DNA): TGTGCCTGCAGCCTGGGGGCTTTCTTT.

This clonotype occurred a few times. The chain carries TRBV20-1 and TRBJ2-2, with TRBD1 as a possible D gene (6 bases). The germline V and J ends were trimmed by 6 bases and 0 bases, with 11 bases remaining between them. This CDR3 is 14 amino acids long. Looked up from germline, CDR1 is DFQATT and CDR2 is SNEGSKA (reference sequence). This CDR3 reads CSALGQTNTGELFF. The CDR3 nucleotides are TGCAGTGCCCTCGGACAGACGAACACCGGGGAGCTGTTTTTT.

This clonotype was counted between two and nine times. The chain employs TRBV7-4 and TRBJ2-1, with 9 bases lining up with TRBD2. The J segment lost 1 base and the V segment lost 4 bases, leaving 8 bases of the junction unmatched. Germline CDR1 SGHVT, CDR2 SQSDAQ. The CDR3 totals 17 residues. This CDR3 is CASSYPSGVGSYNEQFF. The DNA for the CDR3 is TGTGCCAGCAGCTACCCTAGCGGGGTAGGATCCTACAATGAGCAGTTCTTC.

In regard to this clonotype: The germline gene is not matched at one end of the junction; a read error may be the cause. This sequence joins TRBV5-3 and TRBJ2-2; D is undetermined. TRBV5-3 is classed as an ORF, of uncertain function. The CDR3 has 14 amino acids. This CDR3 reads CASSFMGSTGELFF. The CDR3 DNA is TGTGCCAGCAGCTTCATGGGTTCCACCGGGGAGCTGTTTTTT.

There are many counts of this clonotype. The genes are TRBV6-2 or TRBV6-3 and TRBJ2-7; D not certain. Germline CDR1 is MNHEY and CDR2 is SVGEGT. V lost 4 bases and J lost 0, with 7 bases in between. There are 13 residues in the CDR3. DNA of the CDR3: TGTGCCAGCAGTTCTCTTGACTCCTACGAGCAGTACTTC. Protein: CASSSLDSYEQYF.

Only a few counts were recorded for this clonotype. This chain joins TRBV5-1 and TRBJ2-7, with TRBD1 matching 7 bases. With 4 bases clipped from V and 2 bases from J, the junction kept 6 bases outside the gene matches. In germline, CDR1 is SGHRS, CDR2 YFSETQ. The CDR3 is 14 residues long. The CDR3 sequence: CASSGRDRPYEQYF. In DNA form, the CDR3 reads TGCGCCAGCAGCGGTAGGGACAGACCCTACGAGCAGTACTTC.

The chain couples TRBV5-1 to TRBJ1-1; TRBD1 aligns across 8 bases. CDR3 size: 15 residues. V lost 4 bases and J lost 0; bases outside the gene matches: 5. The germline CDR1 and CDR2 sequences are SGHRS and YFSETQ. CDR3 amino acids: CASSAGQGMNTEAFF. The CDR3 DNA reads TGCGCCAGCAGCGCCGGACAGGGAATGAACACTGAAGCTTTCTTT.